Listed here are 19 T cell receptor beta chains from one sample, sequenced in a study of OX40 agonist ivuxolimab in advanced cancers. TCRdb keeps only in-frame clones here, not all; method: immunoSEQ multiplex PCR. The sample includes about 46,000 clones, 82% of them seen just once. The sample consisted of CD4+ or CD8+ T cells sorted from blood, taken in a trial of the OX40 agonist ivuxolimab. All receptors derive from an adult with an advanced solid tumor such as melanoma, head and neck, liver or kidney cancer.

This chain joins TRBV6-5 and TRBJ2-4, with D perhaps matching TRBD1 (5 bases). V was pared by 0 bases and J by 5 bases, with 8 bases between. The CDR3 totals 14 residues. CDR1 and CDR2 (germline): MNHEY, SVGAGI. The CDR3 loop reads CASSYSGQENIQYF. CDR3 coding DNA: TGTGCCAGCAGTTACTCGGGGCAGGAAAACATTCAGTACTTC.

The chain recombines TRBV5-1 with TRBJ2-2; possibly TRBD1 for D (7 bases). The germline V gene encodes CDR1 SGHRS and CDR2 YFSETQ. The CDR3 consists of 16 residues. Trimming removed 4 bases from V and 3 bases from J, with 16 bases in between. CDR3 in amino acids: CASSLGGTAHTGELFF. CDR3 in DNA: TGCGCCAGCAGCCTAGGGGGGACAGCCCACACCGGGGAGCTGTTTTTT.

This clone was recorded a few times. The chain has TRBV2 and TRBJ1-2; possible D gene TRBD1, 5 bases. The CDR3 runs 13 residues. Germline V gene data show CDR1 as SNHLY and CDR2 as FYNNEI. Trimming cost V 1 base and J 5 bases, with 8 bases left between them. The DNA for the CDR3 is TGTGCCAGCAGTGAAGGGGGGGGATATGGCTACACCTTC. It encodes CASSEGGGYGYTF. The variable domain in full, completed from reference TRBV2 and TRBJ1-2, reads EPEVTQTPSHQVTQMGQEVILRCVPISNHLYFYWYRQILGQKVEFLVSFYNNEISEKSEIFDDQFSVERPDGSNFTLKIRSTKLEDSAMYFCASSEGGGYGYTFGSGTRLTVV.

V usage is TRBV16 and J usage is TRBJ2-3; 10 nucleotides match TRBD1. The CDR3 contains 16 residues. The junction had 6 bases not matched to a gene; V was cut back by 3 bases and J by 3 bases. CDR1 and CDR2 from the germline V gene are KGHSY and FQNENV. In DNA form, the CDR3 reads TGTGCCAGCAGCCAGTTGGGGACAGGGGAAACAGATACGCAGTATTTT. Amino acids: CASSQLGTGETDTQYF.

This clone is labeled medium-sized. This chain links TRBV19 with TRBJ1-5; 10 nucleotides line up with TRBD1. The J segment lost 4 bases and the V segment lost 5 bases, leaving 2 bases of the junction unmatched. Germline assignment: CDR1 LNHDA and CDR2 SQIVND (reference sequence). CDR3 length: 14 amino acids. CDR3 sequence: CASSGQGVNQPQHF. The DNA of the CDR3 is TGTGCCAGTAGTGGACAGGGGGTAAATCAGCCCCAGCATTTT.

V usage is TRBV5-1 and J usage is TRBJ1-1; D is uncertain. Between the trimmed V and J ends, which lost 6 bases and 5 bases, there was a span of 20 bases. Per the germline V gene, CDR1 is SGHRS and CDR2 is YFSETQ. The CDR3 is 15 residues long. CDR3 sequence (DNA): TGCGCCAGCACCAAGGGAGGCAGAGAAGGGACTGAAGCTTTCTTT. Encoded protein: CASTKGGREGTEAFF.

The CDR3 here is CASSISRGPTYEQYF. The CDR3 DNA is TGTGCCAGTAGTATCTCGAGGGGACCGACCTACGAGCAGTACTTC. The rearrangement uses TRBV19 and TRBJ2-7, with D perhaps given as TRBD1 or TRBD2 (5 bases each). V lost 3 bases and J 2 bases, leaving 14 bases between the germline ends. This CDR3 contains 15 residues. Germline CDR1 LNHDA, CDR2 SQIVND (reference sequence).

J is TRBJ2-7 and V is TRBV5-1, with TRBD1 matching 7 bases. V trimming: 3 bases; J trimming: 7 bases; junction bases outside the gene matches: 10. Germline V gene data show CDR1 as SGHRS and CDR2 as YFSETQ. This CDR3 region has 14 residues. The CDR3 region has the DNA TGCGCCAGCAGCTACAATCGGGACAGAGGGGAGCAGTACTTC. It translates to CASSYNRDRGEQYF.

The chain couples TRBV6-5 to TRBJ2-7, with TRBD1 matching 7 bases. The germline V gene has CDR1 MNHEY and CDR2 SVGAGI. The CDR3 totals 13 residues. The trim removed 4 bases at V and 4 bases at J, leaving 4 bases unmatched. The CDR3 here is CASSSLRGYEQYF. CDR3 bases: TGTGCCAGCAGTTCCCTCAGGGGGTACGAGCAGTACTTC.

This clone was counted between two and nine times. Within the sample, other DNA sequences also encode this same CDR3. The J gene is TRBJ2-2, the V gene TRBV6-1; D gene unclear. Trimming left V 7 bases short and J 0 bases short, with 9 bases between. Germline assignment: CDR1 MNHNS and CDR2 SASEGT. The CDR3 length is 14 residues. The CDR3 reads CASTLAANTGELFF. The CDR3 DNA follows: TGTGCCAGCACATTGGCAGCGAACACCGGGGAGCTGTTTTTT.

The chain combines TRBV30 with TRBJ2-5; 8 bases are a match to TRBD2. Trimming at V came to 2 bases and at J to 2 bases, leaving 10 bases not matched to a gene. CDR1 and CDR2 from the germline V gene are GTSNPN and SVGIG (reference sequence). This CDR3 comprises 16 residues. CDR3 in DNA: TGTGCCTGGAGTTTCAAGACGGCTAGCGGGCAAGAGACCCAGTACTTC. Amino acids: CAWSFKTASGQETQYF.

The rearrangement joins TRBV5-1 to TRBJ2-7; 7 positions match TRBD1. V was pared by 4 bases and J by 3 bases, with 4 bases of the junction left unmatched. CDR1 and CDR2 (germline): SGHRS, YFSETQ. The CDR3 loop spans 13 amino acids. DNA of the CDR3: TGCGCCAGCAGCGTCACAGGGGACTACGAGCAGTACTTC. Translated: CASSVTGDYEQYF.

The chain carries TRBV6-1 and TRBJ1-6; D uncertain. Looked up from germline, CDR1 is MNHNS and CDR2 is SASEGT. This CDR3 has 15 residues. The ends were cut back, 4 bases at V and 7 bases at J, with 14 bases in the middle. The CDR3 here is CASSVLEVPNSPLHF. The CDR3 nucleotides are TGTGCCAGCAGTGTCCTCGAGGTTCCCAATTCACCCCTCCACTTT.

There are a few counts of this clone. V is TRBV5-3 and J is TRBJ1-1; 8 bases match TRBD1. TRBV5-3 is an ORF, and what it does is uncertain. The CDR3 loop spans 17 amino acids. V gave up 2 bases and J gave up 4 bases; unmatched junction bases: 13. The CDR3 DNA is TGTGCCAGAAGCTTTGCGCGACAGGGGACGGTTCTCACTGAAGCTTTCTTT. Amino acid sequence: CARSFARQGTVLTEAFF.

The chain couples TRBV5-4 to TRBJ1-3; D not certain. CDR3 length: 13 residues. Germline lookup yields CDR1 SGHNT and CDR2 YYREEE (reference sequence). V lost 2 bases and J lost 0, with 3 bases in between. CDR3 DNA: TGTGCCAGCAGCTTCAACTCTGGAAACACCATATATTTT. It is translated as CASSFNSGNTIYF.

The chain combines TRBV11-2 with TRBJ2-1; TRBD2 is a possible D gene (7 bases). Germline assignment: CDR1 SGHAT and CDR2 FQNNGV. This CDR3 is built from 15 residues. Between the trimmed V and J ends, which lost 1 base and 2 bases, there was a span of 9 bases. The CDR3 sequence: CASSLVGGPYNEQFF. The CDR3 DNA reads TGTGCCAGCAGCTTAGTGGGGGGGCCCTACAATGAGCAGTTCTTC.

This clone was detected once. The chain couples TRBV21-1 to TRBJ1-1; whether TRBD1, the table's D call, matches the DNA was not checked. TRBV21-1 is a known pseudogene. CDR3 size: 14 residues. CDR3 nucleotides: TGTGCCAGCAGCAAAGGGCACCGCAACACTGAAGCTTTCTTT. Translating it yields CASSKGHRNTEAFF.

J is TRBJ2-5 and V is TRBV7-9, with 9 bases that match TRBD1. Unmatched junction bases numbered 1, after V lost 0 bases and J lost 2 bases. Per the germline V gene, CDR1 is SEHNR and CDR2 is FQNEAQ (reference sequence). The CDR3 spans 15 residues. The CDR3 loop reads CASSLAGTGQETQYF. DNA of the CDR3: TGTGCCAGCAGCTTAGCCGGGACAGGGCAAGAGACCCAGTACTTC.

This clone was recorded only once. CDR3 nucleotide sequence: TGTGCCAGCAGCCGCCTGGGGACTAGCGGGGGGGCGGAGACCCAGTACTTC. Translated, it gives CASSRLGTSGGAETQYF. The rearrangement links TRBV4-2 to TRBJ2-5; the match to TRBD2 covers 16 bases. The CDR3 runs to 17 residues. With V trimmed by 4 bases and J by 5 bases, 7 bases remained unmatched. Germline assignment: CDR1 LGHNA and CDR2 YNFKEQ.